This entry is about one TCR beta chain. Its specificity is unknown. The data stem from a study of T cell responses to AZD1222 COVID-19 vaccine. Study-level results: As reported, nearly half of all spike-specific TCRs target variant regions that are unmutated.

TCRdb's table, derived via immunoSEQ multiplex PCR, lists solely in-frame clones and lacks some. The table records some 110,000 clones, around 81% of them present only once. The CDR3 totals 13 residues. Per germline, CDR1 DFQATT and CDR2 SNEGSKA (reference sequence). Trimming removed 3 bases from V and 5 bases from J, with 14 bases in between. Sequencing used peripheral blood, obtained on day 0 of AZD1222 vaccination. The chain employs TRBV20-1 and TRBJ2-7; TRBD1 is a possible D gene (6 bases). This clonotype was sampled from an adult in good health. DNA of the CDR3: TGCAGTGCTAGTAGGGACACGTGGAACGAGCAGTACTTC. Translated, it gives CSASRDTWNEQYF.